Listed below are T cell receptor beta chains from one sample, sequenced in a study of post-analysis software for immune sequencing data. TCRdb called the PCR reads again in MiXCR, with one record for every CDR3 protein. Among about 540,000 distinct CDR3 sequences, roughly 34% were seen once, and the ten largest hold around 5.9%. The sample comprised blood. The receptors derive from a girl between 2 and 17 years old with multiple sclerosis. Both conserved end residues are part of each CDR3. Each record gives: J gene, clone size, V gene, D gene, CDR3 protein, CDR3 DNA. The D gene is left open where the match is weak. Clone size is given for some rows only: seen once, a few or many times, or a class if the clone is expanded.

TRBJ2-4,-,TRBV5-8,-,CASSLGNRQDIQYF,TGTGCCAGCAGCTTGGGCAATAGGCAAGACATTCAGTACTTC
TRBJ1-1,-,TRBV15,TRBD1,CATSRDTGDTEAFF,TGTGCCACCAGCAGAGATACAGGGGACACTGAAGCTTTCTTT
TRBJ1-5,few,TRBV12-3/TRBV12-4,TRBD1,CASSSQGARGQPQHF,TGTGCCAGCAGTTCACAGGGGGCAAGGGGTCAGCCCCAGCATTTT
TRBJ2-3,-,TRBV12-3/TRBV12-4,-,CASRDKDRLSTDTQYF,TGTGCCAGCAGGGATAAGGACAGATTAAGCACAGATACGCAGTATTTT
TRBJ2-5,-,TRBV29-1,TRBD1,CGALGTGEETQYF,TGCGGCGCCCTCGGGACAGGGGAAGAGACCCAGTACTTC
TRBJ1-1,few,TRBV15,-,CATIMRGLNTEAFF,TGTGCCACCATTATGAGGGGTTTGAACACTGAAGCTTTCTTT
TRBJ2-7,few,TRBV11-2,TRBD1,CASSRGQLSSYEQYF,TGTGCCAGCAGCAGGGGACAGCTAAGCTCCTACGAGCAGTACTTC
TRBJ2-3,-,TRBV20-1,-,CSAMYRADTQYF,TGCAGTGCCATGTACAGGGCGGATACGCAGTATTTT
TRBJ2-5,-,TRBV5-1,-,CASSSTETQDF,TGCGCCAGCAGCTCCACCGAGACCCAGGACTTC
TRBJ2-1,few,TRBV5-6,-,CASSFGRDNEQFF,TGTGCCAGCAGTTTTGGCAGGGACAATGAGCAGTTCTTC
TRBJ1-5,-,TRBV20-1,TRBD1,CSARGTGVNQPQHF,TGCAGTGCTAGAGGGACAGGGGTTAATCAGCCCCAGCATTTT
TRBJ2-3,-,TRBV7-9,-,CASSLVGAADTQYF,TGTGCCAGCAGCTTAGTGGGGGCCGCAGATACGCAGTATTTT
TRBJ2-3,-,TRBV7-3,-,CASSLLGTADTQYF,TGTGCCAGCAGCTTGCTTGGGACGGCAGATACGCAGTATTTT
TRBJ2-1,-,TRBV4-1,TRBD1,CASSLSDRGSYNEQFF,TGCGCCAGCAGCCTTTCAGACAGGGGATCCTACAATGAGCAGTTCTTC
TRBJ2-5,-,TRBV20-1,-,CSALTQETQYF,TGCAGTGCCTTAACCCAAGAGACCCAGTACTTC
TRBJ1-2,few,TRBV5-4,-,CASSPTEYVGYTF,TGTGCCAGCAGCCCGACAGAATACGTTGGCTACACCTTC
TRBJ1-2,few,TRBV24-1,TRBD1,CATSDTQGRNGYTF,TGTGCCACCAGTGACACACAGGGGAGGAATGGCTACACCTTC
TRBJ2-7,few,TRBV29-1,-,CSVDGQDPYEQYF,TGCAGCGTTGACGGCCAGGACCCCTACGAGCAGTACTTC
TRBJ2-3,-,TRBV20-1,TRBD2,CSARDDGGASYTQYF,TGCAGTGCTAGAGACGACGGGGGGGCCTCCTATACGCAGTATTTT
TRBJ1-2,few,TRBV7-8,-,CASSPPEAWTISHGYTF,TGTGCCAGCAGCCCCCCGGAGGCGTGGACCATATCTCATGGCTACACCTTC
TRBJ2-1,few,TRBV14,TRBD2,CASSQGSGLAYNEQFF,TGTGCCAGCAGCCAAGGGTCGGGACTAGCTTACAATGAGCAGTTCTTC
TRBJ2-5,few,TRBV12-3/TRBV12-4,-,CASSPRRQETQYF,TGTGCCAGCAGTCCTAGGAGACAAGAGACCCAGTACTTC
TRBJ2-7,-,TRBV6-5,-,CANLGQGYEQYF,TGTGCCAACTTAGGGCAGGGCTACGAGCAGTACTTC
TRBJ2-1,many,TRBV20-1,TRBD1,CSARSSGTGTYNEQFF,TGCAGTGCTAGGAGCTCTGGGACAGGAACCTACAATGAGCAGTTCTTC
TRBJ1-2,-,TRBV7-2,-,CASSLTADGYTF,TGTGCCAGCAGCCTAACGGCGGATGGCTACACCTTC
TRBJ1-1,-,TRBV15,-,CATSSLRGTEAFF,TGTGCCACCAGCAGCCTGAGGGGGACTGAAGCTTTCTTT
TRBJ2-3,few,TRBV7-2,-,CASSPNLVADTQYF,TGTGCCAGCAGCCCTAATCTAGTTGCAGATACGCAGTATTTT
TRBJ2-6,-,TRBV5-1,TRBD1,CASSLDRVGVSGANVLTF,TGCGCCAGCAGCTTAGACAGGGTAGGAGTCTCTGGGGCCAACGTCCTGACTTTC
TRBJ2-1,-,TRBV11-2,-,CASSWRGRAINEQFF,TGTGCCAGCAGCTGGAGGGGCAGGGCGATCAATGAGCAGTTCTTC
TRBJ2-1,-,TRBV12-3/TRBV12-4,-,CASSMGTWENNEQFF,TGTGCCAGCAGTATGGGGACATGGGAGAATAATGAGCAGTTCTTC
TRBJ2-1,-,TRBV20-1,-,CSARDFAGPRNEQFF,TGCAGTGCTAGAGATTTCGCGGGGCCGAGGAATGAGCAGTTCTTC
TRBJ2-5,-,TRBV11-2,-,CASSLNSWSGGETQYF,TGTGCCAGCAGCTTAAATTCCTGGTCGGGCGGGGAGACCCAGTACTTC
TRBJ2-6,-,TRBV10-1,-,CASSADSSGANVLTF,TGCGCCAGCAGTGCAGACTCATCTGGGGCCAACGTCCTGACTTTC
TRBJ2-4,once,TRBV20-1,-,CSARGVEGSLAKNIQYF,TGCAGTGCTAGAGGTGTGGAAGGGTCTCTAGCCAAAAACATTCAGTACTTC
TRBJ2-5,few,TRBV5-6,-,CASSLPGRTNQETQYF,TGTGCCAGCAGCTTGCCAGGACGGACCAACCAAGAGACCCAGTACTTC
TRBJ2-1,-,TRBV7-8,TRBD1,CASSLEGGAYNEQFF,TGTGCCAGCAGCTTAGAAGGGGGCGCTTACAATGAGCAGTTCTTC
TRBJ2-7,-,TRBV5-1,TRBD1,CASSLGGGTGGTEQYF,TGCGCCAGCAGCTTGGGTGGCGGGACAGGGGGCACCGAGCAGTACTTC
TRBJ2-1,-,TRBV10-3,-,CAISEPRTHDNEQFF,TGTGCCATCAGTGAGCCTCGGACGCATGACAATGAGCAGTTCTTC
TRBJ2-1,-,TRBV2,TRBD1,CASKALRGGRETQFF,TGTGCCAGCAAAGCCCTAAGAGGGGGCAGAGAGACCCAGTTCTTC
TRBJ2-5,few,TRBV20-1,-,CSADSGAQETQYF,TGCAGTGCGGACAGCGGGGCCCAAGAGACCCAGTACTTC
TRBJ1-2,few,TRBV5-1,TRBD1,CASSRDRVDYGYTF,TGCGCCAGCAGCCGGGACAGGGTCGACTATGGCTACACCTTC
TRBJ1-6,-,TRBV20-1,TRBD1,CSAKLTGGHNSPLHF,TGCAGTGCTAAATTGACAGGGGGCCATAATTCACCCCTCCACTTT
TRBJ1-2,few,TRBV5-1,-,CASSKGDVGGYTF,TGCGCCAGCAGTAAAGGAGACGTGGGGGGCTACACCTTC
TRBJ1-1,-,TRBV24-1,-,CATRGSGNTEAFF,TGTGCCACCAGGGGGAGTGGGAACACTGAAGCTTTCTTT
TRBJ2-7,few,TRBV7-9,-,CASSLVSSEQYF,TGTGCCAGCAGCTTAGTTAGTAGCGAGCAGTACTTC
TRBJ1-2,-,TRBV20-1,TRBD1,CSARAGQGYGYTF,TGCAGTGCTCGGGCCGGACAGGGGTATGGCTACACCTTC
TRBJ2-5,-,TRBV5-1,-,CASSPTGMFQETQYF,TGCGCCAGCAGCCCGACAGGAATGTTTCAAGAGACCCAGTACTTC
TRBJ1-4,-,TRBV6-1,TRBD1,CASSDRWDSEKLFF,TGTGCCAGCAGTGATCGTTGGGACAGTGAAAAACTGTTTTTT
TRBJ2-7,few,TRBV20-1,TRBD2,CSARDSAGGPGEQYF,TGCAGTGCTAGAGATTCGGCGGGGGGGCCAGGCGAGCAGTACTTC
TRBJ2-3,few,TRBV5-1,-,CASSLGGHGTDTQYF,TGCGCCAGCAGCTTAGGGGGGCACGGCACAGATACGCAGTATTTT
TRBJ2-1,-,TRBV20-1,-,CSAPRPGRGDEQFF,TGCAGTGCTCCACGTCCCGGAAGGGGGGATGAGCAGTTCTTC
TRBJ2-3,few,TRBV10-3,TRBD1,CATEDRASTDTQYF,TGTGCCACAGAGGACAGGGCGAGCACAGATACGCAGTATTTT
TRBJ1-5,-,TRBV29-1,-,CSSREPYSNQPQHF,TGCAGCTCCCGGGAACCCTATAGCAATCAGCCCCAGCATTTT
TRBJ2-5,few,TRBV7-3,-,CASSLGQGYQETQYF,TGCGCCAGCAGCTTGGGGCAGGGCTACCAAGAGACCCAGTACTTC
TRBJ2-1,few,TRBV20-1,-,CSGQVGAHEQFF,TGCAGTGGTCAGGTGGGGGCCCATGAGCAGTTCTTC
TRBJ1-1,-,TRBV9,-,CASSVEAANTEAFF,TGTGCCAGCAGCGTTGAGGCGGCGAACACTGAAGCTTTCTTT
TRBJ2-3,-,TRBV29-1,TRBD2,CSVELAGGRVTDTQYF,TGCAGCGTTGAACTAGCGGGGGGGCGGGTCACAGATACGCAGTATTTT